This TCR beta chain was recorded in a study of relationships among human T cell subsets (TCRdb year 2010). Regarding the research as a whole: Sequencing was performed on eight distinct blood T cell populations: pan T, CD8 cytotoxic, regulatory, Th1, Th2, naive plus transitional, activated and memory cells. Paper-wide results and their limitations: T cell counts went unrecorded for a couple of pan T samples, which were processed alongside pan B cells. The substantial sharing of CDR3s among Th1, Th2 and regulatory T cells was interpreted as suggesting that cell fate choices are stochastic. Over 55% of CD8+ cytotoxic sequences were found to belong to clones with over 100 reads, whereas few such clones were observed in the regulatory and Th2 subsets. A CD4+CD8+ double-positive population could not be excluded by the bead-based sorting. V, D and J usage, CDR3 length and N-nucleotide additions showed no statistically significant differences among the seven subsets.

CDR1 and CDR2 are drawn from the germline V gene: SGHAT, FQNNGV. The CDR3 sequence holds 17 residues, the cysteine and phenylalanine included. Only the CDR3 region is kept as DNA, spanning 51 bases read in frame from base 1. Deletion took 4 bases off V and 5 bases off J, with a span of 22 bases between the germline ends. Libraries were made using multiplex PCR. Reads for this sample came from a 454 GS FLX. TCR alpha and beta CDR3 regions were amplified from mRNA by semiquantitative ARM-PCR. In ARM-PCR, tagged nested gene-specific primers were used first, and communal superprimers then performed exponential amplification. Exonuclease was used to remove the nested primers before the first-round PCR products went through the second amplification round. The amplicons were sequenced on the 454 platform, which can rapidly sequence millions of DNA fragments without cloning bias. A read counted as effective if the read could be mapped to both V and J germline segments. As for the original processing: IRmap was used to assign reads to germline V, D and J segments, and IRmap relies on pyromap, a Smith-Waterman modification adapted to 454 sequencing errors. Cutoffs set at the 99th percentile of alignment scores from simulated random sequences were applied to filter D-beta assignments. The amino acids between the conserved V-segment Y[YFLI]C motif and the J-segment [FW]GXGT motif were defined as CDR3. Repertoire diversity was estimated with a compound Poisson process model previously applied to large-scale EST data. A procedure for detecting cross-contamination was used to argue that the shared CDR3s did not come from sample contamination. The public reads were quality trimmed at Q25 with fastp and then assembled into clones with MiXCR by TCRdb, keeping productive beta chains. CDR3 protein duplicates are merged, each entry listing the most common genes and DNA. The V and J calls shown here were made by TCRdb, not taken from the authors' results. The sample table records around 15,000 distinct CDR3 sequences; around 62% of these occur just once. The top ten clones comprise 30% to 45% of the sample.

This clonotype was observed a few times. There is no known antigen for this receptor. The input lacks base qualities; no much larger clone sits a single base away. To isolate the T cell subsets, Miltenyi superparamagnetic beads coated with subset-specific monoclonal antibodies were used. All T cell populations were isolated from peripheral blood. Ficoll separation of whole blood yielded mononuclear cells, and anti-CD14 microbeads were then used to deplete the monocytes. The isolated cell populations were resuspended in RNAprotect reagent immediately. The pan T sample consisted of CD3+ T cells in general.

This sequence originates from a middle-aged man in good health. The source material was total T cells sorted from blood. The cell subset or site label for this specimen denotes: CD3+ T cells in general. The chain employs TRBV11-2 and TRBJ2-3, with a tentative D gene TRBD1 over 6 matching bases. The DNA sequence is given as TGTGCCAGCAGCTCTAACCTCATGACAGGAAGATTAGATACGCAGTATTTT. Its translation is CASSSNLMTGRLDTQYF.